This T cell receptor beta chain stems from a study of cytomegalovirus exposure and HLA in healthy donors. For the study at large: A prior study identified roughly 110 million unique TCR beta sequences from about 179 million T cells.

Per germline, CDR1 MGHDK and CDR2 SYGVNS. V trimming: 4 bases; J trimming: 3 bases; junction bases outside the gene matches: 8. The CDR3 loop spans 16 amino acids. About this clone: Its antigen is unidentified.

Researchers ran the PCR with 60 Vbeta and 13 Jbeta primers. Authors' analysis steps: Unique TCR beta chains numbered roughly 80 million in a later analysis, with 10 million to 14 million shared. Assay used: immunoSEQ multiplex PCR; TCRdb lists only in-frame clones, some missing. Clone size and V and J calls were adopted from that table, with D and trimming inferred from the DNA. The table records 200,000 to 250,000 clones, just under 85% of them present only once. Notes on the study in general: With high specificity and sensitivity, the classifier reportedly diagnosed cytomegalovirus status. A later analysis found common viral pathogens apparently linked to several of the most significant clusters.

This chain links TRBV25-1 with TRBJ1-4; 7 bases match TRBD1. The receptor comes from a woman in her 40s in good health and CMV-seronegative. Input material: PBMCs. The CDR3: CASSVGLTGSNEKLFF. For the CDR3, the DNA is TGTGCCAGCAGTGTGGGGCTGACAGGGTCTAATGAAAAACTGTTTTTT.